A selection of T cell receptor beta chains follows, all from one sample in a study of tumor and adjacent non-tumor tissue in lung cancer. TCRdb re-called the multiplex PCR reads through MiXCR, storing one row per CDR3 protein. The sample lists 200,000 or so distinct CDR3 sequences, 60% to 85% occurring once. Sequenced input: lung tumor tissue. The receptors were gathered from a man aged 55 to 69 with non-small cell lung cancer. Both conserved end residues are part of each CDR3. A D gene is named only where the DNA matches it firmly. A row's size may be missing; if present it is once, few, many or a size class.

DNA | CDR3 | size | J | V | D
TGTGCCAGCAGAATCCTAGGGCATGGGAGGACCGGGGAGCTGTTTTTT | CASRILGHGRTGELFF | . | TRBJ2-2 | TRBV11-2 | .
TGCAGTGCTAGAGAAGGGTCAGGGTACTTC | CSAREGSGYF | once | TRBJ2-4 | TRBV20-1 | .
TGTGCCAGCAGCGCAGGTTTCGGGGGGACCCAGTACTTC | CASSAGFGGTQYF | many | TRBJ2-5 | TRBV6-1 | .
TGCTGTGCTAGACTTGGGACAGGCTATAATTCACCCCTCCACTTT | CCARLGTGYNSPLHF | . | TRBJ1-6 | TRBV20-1 | TRBD1
TGCAGCGTTGGGACTAGCGGGAGCAATGAGCAGTTCTTC | CSVGTSGSNEQFF | . | TRBJ2-1 | TRBV29-1 | TRBD2
TGTGCCAGCAGTTACCTAGCGGGACAGGGATACGAGCAGTACTTC | CASSYLAGQGYEQYF | many | TRBJ2-7 | TRBV6-6 | .
TGTGCCAGCAGCAATGGGGGAGTCACTAGCTGCGAGCAGTACTTC | CASSNGGVTSCEQYF | . | TRBJ2-7 | TRBV6-5 | .
TGTGCCAGCAGTGAACAGGAAAAGGGCTACACCTTC | CASSEQEKGYTF | once | TRBJ1-2 | TRBV28 | .
TGTGCCAGCAGCCCTCGGACAGGGCAAGACACTGAAGCTTTCTTT | CASSPRTGQDTEAFF | . | TRBJ1-1 | TRBV7-9 | TRBD1
TGTGCCAGCAGTTTAGTGAGGGGGGAAGTCAATTCACCCCTCCACTTT | CASSLVRGEVNSPLHF | few | TRBJ1-6 | TRBV12-3/TRBV12-4 | .
TGCGCCAACAGCCTCCTAGCGGGGGGGAATCCCACAGATACGCAGTATTTT | CANSLLAGGNPTDTQYF | . | TRBJ2-3 | TRBV4-3 | TRBD2
TGTGCCAGCAGCTTCTTGACAAATACGAACATCGGGGAGCTGTTTTTT | CASSFLTNTNIGELFF | . | TRBJ2-2 | TRBV11-1 | .
TGTGCCAGCCGTGAAAAGGGGGGACTCAACTATGGCTACACCTTC | CASREKGGLNYGYTF | . | TRBJ1-2 | TRBV6-1 | .
TGTGCCAGCAGCGTAAACAGGGGAGGGGGCAATGAGCAGTTCTTC | CASSVNRGGGNEQFF | many | TRBJ2-1 | TRBV11-3 | .
TGTGCCATCCGGGACAGCAATGAGCTGTTCTTC | CAIRDSNELFF | . | TRBJ2-1 | TRBV25-1 | TRBD1
TGTGCCAGAATCTTAGGGACAGGAGGGCCAGATACGCAGTATTTT | CARILGTGGPDTQYF | . | TRBJ2-3 | TRBV11-2 | TRBD1
TGTGCCAGCAGCTTACGGGGGCAGGGAACAGCTACGCAGTATTTT | CASSLRGQGTATQYF | . | TRBJ2-3 | TRBV7-9 | .
TGCGCCAGCCAGACTCCGGGACAGGGAAACGCCGGGGAGCTGTTTTTC | CASQTPGQGNAGELFF | . | TRBJ2-2 | TRBV5-1 | TRBD1
TGTACCAGCAGTGCCCTCTGGACAGGGGGCTCCACAGATACGCAGTATTTT | CTSSALWTGGSTDTQYF | . | TRBJ2-3 | TRBV6-1 | TRBD1
TGTGCCAGCAGTTATAATAGCAATCAGCCCCAGCATTTT | CASSYNSNQPQHF | many | TRBJ1-5 | TRBV6-5 | .
TGCAGTGCTACGGCGACAGATACCTACGAGCAGTACTTC | CSATATDTYEQYF | . | TRBJ2-7 | TRBV20-1 | .
TGCAGTGCTAGACCGAAAGGACAGGGTTTTTCCTCCGAGCAGTACTTC | CSARPKGQGFSSEQYF | . | TRBJ2-7 | TRBV20-1 | TRBD1
TGTGCTACTACCGCGACTACCCCGCTCAATGAGCAGTTCTTC | CATTATTPLNEQFF | . | TRBJ2-1 | TRBV6-6 | .
TGCGCCAGCAGCCAAGAAACTAGCCTTTACTACGATGAGCAGTTCTTC | CASSQETSLYYDEQFF | . | TRBJ2-1 | TRBV4-1 | .
TGTGCCAGCACCAAAGACATTGCGGTTTCCACACCCCTCCACTTT | CASTKDIAVSTPLHF | . | TRBJ1-6 | TRBV5-6 | .
TGTGCCAGCAGCCAAGATTGGATGCAGGGAAGCAATGAGCAGTTCTTC | CASSQDWMQGSNEQFF | . | TRBJ2-1 | TRBV4-2 | .
TGTGTCAGCAGCTTGGGATGGGGGGGTGGCTACACCTTC | CVSSLGWGGGYTF | . | TRBJ1-2 | TRBV11-2 | .
TGCGCCAGCAGCCCCAGGGAGGGGTTTCAGCCCCAGCATTTT | CASSPREGFQPQHF | . | TRBJ1-5 | TRBV5-1 | .
TGCAGTGCCAGAGGTGCGATAGGCCCAGATACGCAGTATTTT | CSARGAIGPDTQYF | . | TRBJ2-3 | TRBV20-1 | .
TGCGCCAGCTGCTTGGGGGAGAGATCACCCCTCCACTTT | CASCLGERSPLHF | once | TRBJ1-6 | TRBV5-1 | .
TGCAGTGCTAGAGGTGCAGCGGGGATAGAGACCCAGTACTTC | CSARGAAGIETQYF | . | TRBJ2-5 | TRBV20-1 | TRBD2
TGTGCCAGCAGCCCCCGGGGGGGCGTGAAGACCCAGTACTTC | CASSPRGGVKTQYF | many | TRBJ2-5 | TRBV11-3 | TRBD2
TGTGCCAGCAGTGGGCAGGGAAGCAATCAGCCCCAGCATTTT | CASSGQGSNQPQHF | . | TRBJ1-5 | TRBV6-1 | .
TGCAGTGCCCCAGATCGGACTAGCGGGGGGGGTGCCGGGGAGCTGTTTTTT | CSAPDRTSGGGAGELFF | . | TRBJ2-2 | TRBV20-1 | TRBD2
TGCAGTGCTACGCCACTGGTTAGGGAAAAACAGTTTTTT | CSATPLVREKQFF | . | TRBJ1-4 | TRBV20-1 | .
TGTGCCAGCAGGAGGACAGGGTTGGGTGAAAAACTGTTTTTT | CASRRTGLGEKLFF | many | TRBJ1-4 | TRBV6-5 | TRBD1
TGCGCCAGCAGCTTGACAGAGGCGAACACCGGGAAGCTGTTTTTT | CASSLTEANTGKLFF | . | TRBJ2-2 | TRBV5-1 | .
TGTGCCAGCAGTAGCACAGGGTTAATTAGCTATCAGCCCCAGCATTTT | CASSSTGLISYQPQHF | . | TRBJ1-5 | TRBV28 | .
TGTGCCAGCAGAAGTAGAACAGGGGGGTGGTGGGAGACCCAGTACTTC | CASRSRTGGWWETQYF | few | TRBJ2-5 | TRBV6-5 | TRBD1